This is a list of T cell receptor beta chains from one sample in a study of cytomegalovirus exposure and HLA in healthy donors. This table comes from immunoSEQ multiplex PCR, and its TCRdb copy is limited to in-frame clones, with some not included. The sample yields 140,000 to 150,000 clones, around three quarters seen once. The material sequenced was PBMCs. The receptor source for this set is a woman aged 55 to 70 in good health and CMV-seropositive. CDR3s include the opening cysteine and the closing phenylalanine or tryptophan.

v_gene: TRBV27
CDR3aa: CASSLGAVNTEAFF

v_gene: TRBV2
CDR3aa: CASSDRGVSYEQYF

v_gene: TRBV19
CDR3aa: CASSRSSGRYNEQFF

v_gene: TRBV5-1
CDR3aa: CASSWGTSGDQETQYF

v_gene: TRBV4-1
CDR3aa: CASSQLLAGPYEQYF

v_gene: TRBV4-1
CDR3aa: CASSQAGQGTYEQYF

v_gene: TRBV2
CDR3aa: CASSVGQKETQYF

v_gene: TRBV6-5
CDR3aa: CASKAQKSGTGELFF

v_gene: TRBV5-1
CDR3aa: CASSLQGVNTEAFF

v_gene: TRBV27
CDR3aa: CASSRQGSYTEAFF

v_gene: TRBV2
CDR3aa: CASRSFPGQGYGYTF

v_gene: TRBV30
CDR3aa: CAWSVKGQTSNQPQHF

v_gene: TRBV6-5
CDR3aa: CASSYGQGGSGYTF

v_gene: TRBV10-3
CDR3aa: CATGSTNTGELFF

v_gene: TRBV6-6
CDR3aa: CASTQGESYSNQPQHF

v_gene: TRBV28
CDR3aa: CASSPRYVTTDTQYF

v_gene: TRBV28
CDR3aa: CASSWTNTNTEAFF

v_gene: TRBV4-1
CDR3aa: CASSQGQQSSGNTIYF

v_gene: TRBV9
CDR3aa: CASSSGLGSYNEQFF

v_gene: TRBV20-1
CDR3aa: CSASEVPEAFF

v_gene: TRBV19
CDR3aa: CASSRDRGDNQPQHF

v_gene: TRBV29-1
CDR3aa: CSVRPGAYEQYF

v_gene: TRBV7-8
CDR3aa: CASSLTTGASSYEQYF

v_gene: TRBV5-1
CDR3aa: CASSYPRTGRDTQYF

v_gene: TRBV9
CDR3aa: CASSAGEKFLYYNEQFF

v_gene: TRBV29-1
CDR3aa: CSVGGLNTF